A selection of T cell receptor beta chains follows, all from one sample in a study of T cells after yellow fever vaccination. TCRdb analysed the 5' RACE reads with MiXCR anew, one entry per CDR3 protein. The sample yields some 120,000 distinct CDR3 sequences, under 8% seen once. This specimen consisted of CD4+ T cells sorted from PBMCs, obtained around 10 days after the first yellow fever vaccination. Receptors originate from a man in his late teens or twenties who received the YFV17D yellow fever vaccine. Each CDR3 is given with its conserved first and last residue. The D gene is left open where the match is weak. Expanded clones are given a class, and other clones once, few, many or no size at all.

d_call: NA
clone_size: many
j_call: TRBJ1-1
v_call: TRBV6-2/TRBV6-3
cdr3_nt: TGTGCCAGTAAACTGGAGGGCATCACTGAAGCTTTCTTT
cdr3_aa: CASKLEGITEAFF

d_call: TRBD1
clone_size: many
j_call: TRBJ2-1
v_call: TRBV5-1
cdr3_nt: TGCGCCAGCAGCTTGCTTGTGGGACAGGGATACAATGAGCAGTTCTTC
cdr3_aa: CASSLLVGQGYNEQFF

d_call: TRBD2
clone_size: many
j_call: TRBJ2-1
v_call: TRBV10-1
cdr3_nt: TGCGCCAGCAGTGAGGGGACTAGCGGGTACAATGAGCAGTTCTTC
cdr3_aa: CASSEGTSGYNEQFF

d_call: NA
clone_size: many
j_call: TRBJ2-6
v_call: TRBV11-1
cdr3_nt: TGTGCCAGCAGCTTAAGGGCAGGCAGGGTGAGTGGGGCCAACGTCCTGACTTTC
cdr3_aa: CASSLRAGRVSGANVLTF

d_call: NA
clone_size: many
j_call: TRBJ2-1
v_call: TRBV29-1
cdr3_nt: TGCAGCGTTGAAGATGTAGGGGCGGAGGAGCAGTTCTTC
cdr3_aa: CSVEDVGAEEQFF

d_call: TRBD1
clone_size: NA
j_call: TRBJ1-2
v_call: TRBV20-1
cdr3_nt: TGCAGTGCTAGAGGACAGGGGGCGAATCGCCTCATCTCGTATGGCTACACCTTC
cdr3_aa: CSARGQGANRLISYGYTF

d_call: TRBD1
clone_size: many
j_call: TRBJ1-2
v_call: TRBV6-5
cdr3_nt: TGTGCCAGCAGCACACTCGCAGGACAGGGGGCCTATGGCTACACCTTC
cdr3_aa: CASSTLAGQGAYGYTF

d_call: TRBD2
clone_size: NA
j_call: TRBJ2-5
v_call: TRBV5-4
cdr3_nt: TGTGCCAGCAGCCAGGCTCGGGGGGAAGAGACCCAGTACTTC
cdr3_aa: CASSQARGEETQYF

d_call: NA
clone_size: many
j_call: TRBJ1-3
v_call: TRBV12-3/TRBV12-4
cdr3_nt: TGTGCCAGCAGTTTCGGCAGCTCTGGAAACACCATATATTTT
cdr3_aa: CASSFGSSGNTIYF

d_call: NA
clone_size: many
j_call: TRBJ1-1
v_call: TRBV7-8
cdr3_nt: TGTGCCAGCAGCGCACAAATCTCACAGGGACGGGAGACTGAAGCTTTCTTT
cdr3_aa: CASSAQISQGRETEAFF

d_call: TRBD1
clone_size: many
j_call: TRBJ2-2
v_call: TRBV27
cdr3_nt: TGTGCCAGCAGTCCCCGACAGGGAGCCGGGGAGCTGTTTTTT
cdr3_aa: CASSPRQGAGELFF

d_call: NA
clone_size: NA
j_call: TRBJ2-7
v_call: TRBV5-4
cdr3_nt: TGTGCCAGCAGCTACGCCCTAGTGGGGGACCACGAGCAGTACTTC
cdr3_aa: CASSYALVGDHEQYF

d_call: NA
clone_size: many
j_call: TRBJ1-3
v_call: TRBV5-1
cdr3_nt: TGCGCCAGCAGCTTGATAGACGGAGGAAACACCATATATTTT
cdr3_aa: CASSLIDGGNTIYF

d_call: NA
clone_size: many
j_call: TRBJ1-2
v_call: TRBV5-6
cdr3_nt: TGTGCCAGCAGCTTTCAGGCGGGAAACTATGGCTACACCTTC
cdr3_aa: CASSFQAGNYGYTF

d_call: NA
clone_size: many
j_call: TRBJ1-1
v_call: TRBV7-2
cdr3_nt: TGTGCCAGCAGCTTAGAACAGGCGAGCACTGAAGCTTTCTTT
cdr3_aa: CASSLEQASTEAFF

d_call: TRBD2
clone_size: many
j_call: TRBJ2-3
v_call: TRBV7-2
cdr3_nt: TGTGCCAGCAGCTTATGGGGTAGCGGGGGCTACACAGATACGCAGTATTTT
cdr3_aa: CASSLWGSGGYTDTQYF

d_call: NA
clone_size: many
j_call: TRBJ2-3
v_call: TRBV5-1
cdr3_nt: TGCGCCAGCAGCTTAGGGGGGAACACAGATACGCAGTATTTT
cdr3_aa: CASSLGGNTDTQYF

d_call: TRBD2
clone_size: many
j_call: TRBJ2-1
v_call: TRBV10-3
cdr3_nt: TGTGCCATCAGTGGGGCAGGGTGGAGGAGCGGGGTCCACAATGAGCAGTTCTTC
cdr3_aa: CAISGAGWRSGVHNEQFF

d_call: NA
clone_size: few
j_call: TRBJ2-7
v_call: TRBV7-2
cdr3_nt: TGTGCCAGCAGCCTAGGGAGAGCCTACGAGCAGTACTTC
cdr3_aa: CASSLGRAYEQYF

d_call: TRBD2
clone_size: many
j_call: TRBJ2-1
v_call: TRBV6-2/TRBV6-3
cdr3_nt: TGTGCCAGCAAACTCAGCGGGACCTACAATGAGCAGTTCTTC
cdr3_aa: CASKLSGTYNEQFF

d_call: NA
clone_size: many
j_call: TRBJ2-1
v_call: TRBV12-3/TRBV12-4
cdr3_nt: TGTGCCAGCAGTTTAGCGGCCCAGGGGAGCTCCTACAATGAGCAGTTCTTC
cdr3_aa: CASSLAAQGSSYNEQFF